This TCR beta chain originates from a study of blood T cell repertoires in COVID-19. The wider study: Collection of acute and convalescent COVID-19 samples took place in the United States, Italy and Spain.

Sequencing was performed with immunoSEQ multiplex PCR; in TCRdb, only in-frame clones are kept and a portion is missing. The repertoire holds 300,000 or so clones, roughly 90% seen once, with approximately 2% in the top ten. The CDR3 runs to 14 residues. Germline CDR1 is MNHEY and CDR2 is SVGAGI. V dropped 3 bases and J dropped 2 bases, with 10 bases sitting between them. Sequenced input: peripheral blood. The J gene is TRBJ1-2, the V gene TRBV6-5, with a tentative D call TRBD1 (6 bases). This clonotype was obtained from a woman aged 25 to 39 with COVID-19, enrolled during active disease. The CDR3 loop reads CASSYMRGNYGYTF. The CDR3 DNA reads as TGTGCCAGCAGTTATATGAGGGGGAACTATGGCTACACCTTC.